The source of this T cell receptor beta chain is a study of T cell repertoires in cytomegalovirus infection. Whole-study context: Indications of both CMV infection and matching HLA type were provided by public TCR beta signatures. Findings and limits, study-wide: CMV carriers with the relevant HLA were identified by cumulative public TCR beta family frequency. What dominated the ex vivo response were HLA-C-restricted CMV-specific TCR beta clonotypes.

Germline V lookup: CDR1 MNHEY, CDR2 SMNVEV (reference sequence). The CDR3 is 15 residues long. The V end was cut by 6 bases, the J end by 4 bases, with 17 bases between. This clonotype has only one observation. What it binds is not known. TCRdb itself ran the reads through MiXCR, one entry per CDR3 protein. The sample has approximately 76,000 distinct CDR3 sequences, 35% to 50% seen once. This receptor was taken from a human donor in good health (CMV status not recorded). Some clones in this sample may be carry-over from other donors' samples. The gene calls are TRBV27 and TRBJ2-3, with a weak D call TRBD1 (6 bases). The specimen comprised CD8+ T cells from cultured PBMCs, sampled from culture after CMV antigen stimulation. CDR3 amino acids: CASSTGILSPDTQYF. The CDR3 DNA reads TGTGCCAGCAGCACAGGGATCCTTAGCCCAGATACGCAGTATTTT.